This TCR beta chain was profiled in a study of cytomegalovirus exposure and HLA in healthy donors. Whole-study results and caveats: Researchers reported that three CMV-associated chains were confirmed in vitro as CMV antigen-specific.

CDR1 is SGHTA and CDR2 is FQGTGA in the germline V gene. This CDR3 has 17 residues. V was cut by 5 bases and J by 8 bases, with 26 bases left in between. A note on this clone: Its antigen is unknown.

Use of 60 Vbeta and 13 Jbeta primers characterized the PCR. Clones were read by immunoSEQ multiplex PCR, and TCRdb kept only the in-frame ones, dropping some. The listing records fewer than 95,000 clones. The sequenced sample consisted of PBMCs. This chain uses TRBV7-3 with TRBJ2-3; no clear D gene. The source of this sequence is a woman aged 40 to 55 in good health and CMV-seropositive. In DNA, the CDR3 is TGTGCCAGCAGCCCCCAAGACGGGTTTTCCCCATCAAGTACGCAGTATTTT. This sequence encodes CASSPQDGFSPSSTQYF.